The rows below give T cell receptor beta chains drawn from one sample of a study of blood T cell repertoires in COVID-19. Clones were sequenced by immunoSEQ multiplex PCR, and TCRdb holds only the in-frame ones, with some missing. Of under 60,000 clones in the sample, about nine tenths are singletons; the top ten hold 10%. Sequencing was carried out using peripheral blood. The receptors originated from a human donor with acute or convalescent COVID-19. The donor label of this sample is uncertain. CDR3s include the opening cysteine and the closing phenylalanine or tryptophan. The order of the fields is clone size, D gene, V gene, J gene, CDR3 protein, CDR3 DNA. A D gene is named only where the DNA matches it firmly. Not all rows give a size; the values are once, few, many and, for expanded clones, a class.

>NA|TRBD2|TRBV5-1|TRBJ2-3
CASSLGLAGAGDTQYF
TGCGCCAGCAGCTTGGGACTAGCGGGGGCGGGAGATACGCAGTATTTT
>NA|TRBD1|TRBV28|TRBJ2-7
CASSIQGAGYEQYF
TGTGCCAGCAGTATTCAGGGGGCGGGCTACGAGCAGTACTTC
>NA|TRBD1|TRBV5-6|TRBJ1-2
CASSTRDRETGYTF
TGTGCCAGCAGCACCAGGGACAGGGAAACTGGCTACACCTTC
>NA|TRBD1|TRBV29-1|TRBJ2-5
CSGGQQETQYF
TGCAGCGGGGGACAGCAAGAGACCCAGTACTTC
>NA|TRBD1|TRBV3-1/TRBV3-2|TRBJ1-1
CATRDSGTGAFF
TGTGCCACCAGAGATTCCGGGACAGGAGCTTTCTTT
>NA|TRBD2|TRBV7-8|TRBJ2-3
CASSFSTSSSDF
TGTGCCAGCAGCTTCTCGACTAGCTCCAGCGATTTT
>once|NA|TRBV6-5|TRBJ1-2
CASSYSEGRGGYTF
TGTGCCAGCAGTTACTCAGAGGGCCGTGGAGGCTACACCTTC
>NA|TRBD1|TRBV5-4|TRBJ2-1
CASSSIRDRADNEQFF
TGTGCCAGCAGCTCGATCCGGGACAGGGCAGACAATGAGCAGTTCTTC
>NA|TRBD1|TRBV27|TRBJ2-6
CASSLSRGRGANVLTF
TGTGCCAGCAGTTTATCCAGGGGGCGTGGGGCCAACGTCCTGACTTTC
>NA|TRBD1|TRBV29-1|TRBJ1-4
CSVCGTDLNEKLFF
TGCAGCGTGTGCGGGACAGATCTTAATGAAAAACTGTTTTTT